The 32 T cell receptor beta chains presented below share a single source sample, sequenced in a study of CD8+ T cells in alopecia areata. Sequencing templates came from extracted RNA that was reverse transcribed into cDNA. Profiled with immunoSEQ multiplex PCR; TCRdb holds only in-frame clones, not every one. The data hold around 160,000 clones, with more than 75% observed a single time. The sample was CD8+ T cells sorted from blood, taken at week 0. The receptors shown here come from a human donor with alopecia areata.

The rearrangement links TRBV29-1 to TRBJ2-4; D not resolved. The CDR3 consists of 14 residues. CDR1 and CDR2 (germline): SQVTM, ANQGSEA. V was shortened by 4 bases and J by 1 base, with 11 bases between the two germline ends. CDR3 DNA: TGCAGCGTTGTTGAGGAGTCGGCCAAAAACATTCAGTACTTC. Translated: CSVVEESAKNIQYF.

The J gene is TRBJ1-4, the V gene TRBV29-1; maybe TRBD1 (6 bases). The V gene's germline CDR1 is SQVTM and CDR2 ANQGSEA. The CDR3 is made up of 13 amino acids. V was cut by 7 bases and J by 7 bases, with 16 bases left in between. CDR3 DNA sequence: TGCAGCGAGAAGTTAACAGGGTTTGAAAAACTGTTTTTT. Residues: CSEKLTGFEKLFF.

The V and J genes are TRBV7-8 and TRBJ2-7; D is perhaps TRBD1 or TRBD2 (6 bases each). V shed 1 base and J shed 5 bases, with 12 bases lying between them. In germline, CDR1 is SGHVS, CDR2 FQNEAQ. The CDR3 is 14 amino acids. CDR3 amino acids: CASSLEVGGHEQYF. CDR3 sequence (DNA): TGTGCCAGCAGCTTAGAGGTCGGGGGCCACGAGCAGTACTTC.

The V and J genes are TRBV29-1 and TRBJ1-1; D call uncertain. The CDR3 covers 10 residues. Per the germline V gene, CDR1 is SQVTM and CDR2 is ANQGSEA. Trimming pared 5 bases from V and 7 bases from J, leaving 8 bases between. The CDR3 region is CSVLLLEAFF. CDR3 nucleotides: TGCAGCGTTTTACTCCTTGAAGCTTTCTTT.

This clone was observed a few times. The V call is TRBV9, the J call TRBJ2-3; D gene uncertain. Germline-derived CDR1 and CDR2 are SGDLS and YYNGEE. The ends were cut back, 3 bases at V and 6 bases at J, with 8 bases in the middle. The CDR3 has 12 amino acids. This CDR3 reads CASSASRDTQYF. CDR3 nucleotides: TGTGCCAGCAGCGCATCAAGGGATACGCAGTATTTT.

The rearrangement joins TRBV7-9 to TRBJ2-7; D unclear. Trimming cost V 1 base and J 2 bases, with 9 bases left between them. Looked up from germline, CDR1 is SEHNR and CDR2 is FQNEAQ (reference sequence). This CDR3 has 14 residues. As DNA, the CDR3 is TGTGCCAGCAGCTTAGGGATGGCTACCTACGAGCAGTACTTC. Its protein is CASSLGMATYEQYF.

This clone was observed a single time. The chain joins TRBV9 to TRBJ2-7; TRBD2 matches 16 bases. V was pared by 3 bases and J by 1 base, with 4 bases of the junction left unmatched. Germline V gives CDR1 SGDLS, CDR2 YYNGEE. The CDR3 has 17 residues. CDR3 region: CASSEGLAGGVSYEQYF. In DNA form, the CDR3 reads TGTGCCAGCAGCGAGGGACTAGCGGGAGGGGTGTCCTACGAGCAGTACTTC.

CDR3 sequence reads: CASSLDRRTGGYTF. Here the CDR3 DNA reads TGTGCCAGCAGCTTAGACCGGCGGACGGGTGGCTACACCTTC. The V call is TRBV7-6, the J call TRBJ1-2; no definite D call. This CDR3 spans 14 amino acids. The ends were cut back, 1 base at V and 7 bases at J, with 13 bases in the middle. Looked up from germline, CDR1 is SGHVS and CDR2 is FNYEAQ. Based on the CDR3 plus reference TRBV7-6 and TRBJ1-2, the full variable domain is GAGVSQSPRYKVTKRGQDVALRCDPISGHVSLYWYRQALGQGPEFLTYFNYEAQQDKSGLPNDRFSAERPEGSISTLTIQRTEQRDSAMYRCASSLDRRTGGYTFGSGTRLTVV.

This chain links TRBV29-1 with TRBJ2-3; 7 bases map to TRBD1. V dropped 4 bases and J dropped 5; count of bases not matched to a gene: 9. CDR3 length: 14 residues. Germline CDR1 is SQVTM and CDR2 is ANQGSEA. The CDR3 loop is CSVVPNNRGDTQYF. CDR3 sequence (DNA): TGCAGCGTTGTCCCGAATAACAGGGGAGATACGCAGTATTTT.

The chain employs TRBV11-2 and TRBJ1-5; D is perhaps TRBD1 (6 bases). The CDR3 has 13 residues. The ends were cut back, 3 bases at V and 7 bases at J, with 10 bases in the middle. Per germline, CDR1 SGHAT and CDR2 FQNNGV. The CDR3 sequence is CASSLRGSQPQHF. CDR3 in DNA: TGTGCCAGCAGCTTGAGGGGGAGCCAGCCCCAGCATTTT.

V usage is TRBV9 and J usage is TRBJ2-2; D possibly corresponds to TRBD1 (6 bases). This CDR3 spans 17 amino acids. Germline V CDR1 and CDR2: SGDLS, YYNGEE. Trimming removed 3 bases at V and 6 bases at J, with 21 bases between. The chain's CDR3 is CASSAAGDRSFPGELFF. The CDR3 nucleotides read TGTGCCAGCAGCGCCGCAGGGGACCGAAGTTTCCCCGGGGAGCTGTTTTTT.

V is TRBV27 and J is TRBJ2-1; D uncertain. Trimming shortened V by 6 bases and J by 9 bases, and 12 bases separated the two germline ends. Germline loops: CDR1 MNHEY, CDR2 SMNVEV (reference sequence). The CDR3 spans 12 residues. CDR3 region: CASRTLSAEQFF. CDR3 bases: TGTGCCAGCAGGACCCTTTCCGCTGAGCAGTTCTTC.

The chain couples TRBV27 to TRBJ2-7; perhaps D is TRBD1 or TRBD2 (6 bases each). Trimming took 3 bases from V and 0 from J, leaving 21 bases between them. Germline V lookup: CDR1 MNHEY, CDR2 SMNVEV (reference sequence). The CDR3 extends over 18 amino acids. The CDR3 sequence is CASSLWQGTLPSSYEQYF. CDR3 DNA: TGTGCCAGCAGTTTGTGGCAGGGGACTCTTCCAAGCTCCTACGAGCAGTACTTC.

CDR3 sequence reads: CASSAGLAATDTQYF. Written as DNA, the CDR3 is TGTGCCAGCAGCGCGGGACTAGCGGCCACAGATACGCAGTATTTT. The chain joins TRBV13 to TRBJ2-3; 11 bases are shared with TRBD2. CDR3 length: 15 amino acids. The trim removed 5 bases at V and 2 bases at J, leaving 3 bases unmatched. Germline CDR1 reads PRHDT; CDR2 reads FYEKMQ (reference sequence).

The chain couples TRBV27 to TRBJ2-5; 7 nucleotides agree with TRBD1. The J call may be wrong; the DNA end is better matched by TRBJ2-7. Germline CDR1 and CDR2: MNHEY and SMNVEV (reference sequence). The CDR3 runs to 14 residues. The CDR3 region is CASSFTGDTYEQYF. The DNA of the CDR3 is TGTGCCAGCAGTTTTACAGGGGACACCTACGAGCAGTACTTC.

The rearrangement joins TRBV2 to TRBJ2-3, with TRBD2 identical over 11 bases. V shed 6 bases and J 6 bases; nucleotides not matched to a gene: 8. Germline CDR1 is SNHLY and CDR2 is FYNNEI. The CDR3 length is 15 residues. The CDR3 nucleotides are TGTGCCAGCAGGGCTAGCGGGGGGCCGGGCGATACGCAGTATTTT. Protein product: CASRASGGPGDTQYF.

The chain joins TRBV10-3 to TRBJ2-7, with 9 bases fitting TRBD1. With V trimmed by 6 bases and J by 3 bases, 6 bases remained unmatched. The V gene's germline CDR1 is ENHRY and CDR2 SYGVKD. This CDR3 has 14 amino acids. The CDR3 nucleotides read TGTGCCATCAGACTGGACAGGGGCAACTACGAGCAGTACTTC. Translating gives CAIRLDRGNYEQYF.

This chain joins TRBV6-1 and TRBJ2-6; maybe TRBD1 (6 bases). The CDR3 extends over 20 amino acids. V shed 1 base and J shed 0 bases, with 19 bases lying between them. CDR1 MNHNS and CDR2 SASEGT come from the germline V gene. DNA of the CDR3: TGTGCCAGCAGTGAAGTGGTACCACAGGGTAGAAGCTCTGGGGCCAACGTCCTGACTTTC. Translation: CASSEVVPQGRSSGANVLTF.

This clone was observed a single time. This chain uses TRBV11-2 with TRBJ2-7; TRBD2 matches at 8 bases. V trimming: 4 bases; J trimming: 6 bases; junction bases outside the gene matches: 2. Germline CDR1 and CDR2: SGHAT and FQNNGV. This CDR3 region has 12 residues. Here the CDR3 reads CASSSGTSEQYF. Written as DNA, the CDR3 is TGTGCCAGCAGCTCTGGGACTAGCGAGCAGTACTTC. Full variable domain (outside the CDR3, taken from reference TRBV11-2 and TRBJ2-7): EAGVAQSPRYKIIEKRQSVAFWCNPISGHATLYWYQQILGQGPKLLIQFQNNGVVDDSQLPKDRFSAERLKGVDSTLKIQPAKLEDSAVYLCASSSGTSEQYFGPGTRLTVT.

This clone came up once. Other nucleotide sequences in the sample specify the same CDR3. The chain carries TRBV2 and TRBJ2-7, with D possibly being TRBD2 (7 bases). Per germline, CDR1 SNHLY and CDR2 FYNNEI. The CDR3 extends over 12 amino acids. The germline V and J ends were trimmed by 7 bases and 3 bases, with 10 bases remaining between them. CDR3 in amino acids: CASIGGLYEQYF. The CDR3 DNA is TGTGCCAGCATCGGGGGGCTCTACGAGCAGTACTTC.

V is TRBV7-2 and J is TRBJ2-1, with TRBD2 matching 9 bases. Losses at the gene ends were 1 base for V and 5 bases for J; bases not matched to a gene: 6. The CDR3 has 16 residues. CDR1 is SGHTA, CDR2 FQGNSA, per germline. CDR3 amino acids: CASSLVWTSDNNEQFF. CDR3 sequence (DNA): TGTGCCAGCAGCTTAGTGTGGACTAGCGACAACAATGAGCAGTTCTTC.

On this clone: The conserved closing phenylalanine or tryptophan is absent in this CDR3, likely reflecting a read error. The DNA is left out, because the CDR3 cannot be placed on it with certainty; the CDR3 is given as TCRdb lists it. The V gene is TRBV6-1, the J gene TRBJ1-5; whether TRBD1, the table's D call, matches the DNA was not checked. The CDR3 spans 13 residues, counting both ends. The germline CDR1 and CDR2 sequences are MNHNS and SASEGT. This CDR3 reads CASSEAEGVESSV.

This clone has a single count. V and J are TRBV9 and TRBJ2-1; weak D call: TRBD2 (5 bases). Trimming took off 2 bases at V and 2 bases at J, with 17 bases between the two ends. CDR1 SGDLS and CDR2 YYNGEE come from the germline V gene. This CDR3 is 17 amino acids long. The CDR3 spells CASSVSGSSGTYNEQFF. The CDR3 DNA reads TGTGCCAGCAGCGTCTCGGGTTCCTCCGGGACCTACAATGAGCAGTTCTTC.

The V and J genes are TRBV27 and TRBJ2-7, with 10 bases aligning to TRBD2. With 6 bases clipped from V and 4 bases from J, the junction kept 9 bases outside the gene matches. CDR1 and CDR2 (germline): MNHEY, SMNVEV (reference sequence). The CDR3 is made up of 15 amino acids. The CDR3 here is CASSSGTSASYEQYF. CDR3 DNA sequence: TGTGCCAGCAGCTCCGGGACTAGCGCCTCTTACGAGCAGTACTTC.

V usage is TRBV28 and J usage is TRBJ2-1, with no clear D. Per germline, CDR1 MDHEN and CDR2 SYDVKM. This CDR3 contains 13 residues. V was pared by 5 bases and J by 5 bases, with 10 bases between. CDR3 loop: CASSMGANNEQFF. DNA for the CDR3: TGTGCCAGCAGTATGGGCGCGAACAATGAGCAGTTCTTC.

Details on this clone: One end of the junction fails to match germline, which may point to a read error. V gene TRBV6-1 combines with J gene TRBJ2-7; D ambiguous. The CDR3 runs to 11 residues. CDR1 and CDR2 (germline): MNHNS, SASEGT. In DNA, the CDR3 is TGTGCCAGCAGTGAAGTGGGCGCCGGTGACTTC. Encoded protein: CASSEVGAGDF.

As to this clone: At one of its ends the junction is not consistent with the germline gene, which may arise from a read error. The chain combines TRBV25-1 with TRBJ2-7; possible D gene TRBD2, 5 bases. Germline V gene data show CDR1 as MGHDK and CDR2 as SYGVNS. The CDR3 has 15 amino acids. The CDR3 reads CATSEVDGGFYEQYF. CDR3 in DNA: TGCGCGACAAGTGAAGTGGACGGAGGATTCTACGAGCAGTACTTC.

J is TRBJ2-1 and V is TRBV13, with D maybe TRBD1 (6 bases). Germline loops: CDR1 PRHDT, CDR2 FYEKMQ (reference sequence). Trimming cost V 5 bases and J 3 bases, with 11 bases left between them. CDR3 length: 14 amino acids. CDR3 residues: CASSVPGHYNEQFF. In nucleotides, the CDR3 is TGTGCCAGCAGCGTTCCGGGACACTACAATGAGCAGTTCTTC.

The genes are TRBV7-6 and TRBJ2-5; TRBD2 agrees at 11 bases. This CDR3 spans 15 amino acids. The germline CDR1 and CDR2 sequences are SGHVS and FNYEAQ. J gave up 1 base and V 5 bases, and 3 bases lay outside the gene matches. The DNA for the CDR3 is TGTGCCAGCAGCCTGGGGACTAGCGGCCAAGAGACCCAGTACTTC. It yields the protein CASSLGTSGQETQYF.

The V call is TRBV5-4, the J call TRBJ2-2; TRBD1 matches at 8 bases. The CDR3 extends over 16 amino acids. From germline, CDR1 is SGHNT and CDR2 YYREEE (reference sequence). V lost 6 bases, J lost 2 bases, and 9 bases stayed unmatched. The CDR3 loop is CASTIGQGSNTGELFF. The CDR3 DNA reads as TGTGCCAGCACCATTGGACAGGGATCAAACACCGGGGAGCTGTTTTTT.

CDR3 in DNA: TGTGCCAGCAGCTTAGACCCGGGCCTCGAAGAGACCCAGTACTTC. It specifies CASSLDPGLEETQYF. This rearrangement joins TRBV11-3 to TRBJ2-5; D gene uncertain. V lost 0 bases to trimming and J lost 3 bases, with 11 bases between them. The CDR3 covers 15 residues. In germline, CDR1 is SGHNT, CDR2 YENEEA.

The chain is built from TRBV30 and TRBJ2-5; the D gene is possibly TRBD1 (5 bases). Trimming took off 2 bases at V and 5 bases at J, with 6 bases between the two ends. CDR1 is GTSNPN, CDR2 SVGIG, per germline (reference sequence). This CDR3 is built from 11 residues. The CDR3 here is CAWSQGETQYF. CDR3 in DNA: TGTGCCTGGAGTCAGGGTGAGACCCAGTACTTC.